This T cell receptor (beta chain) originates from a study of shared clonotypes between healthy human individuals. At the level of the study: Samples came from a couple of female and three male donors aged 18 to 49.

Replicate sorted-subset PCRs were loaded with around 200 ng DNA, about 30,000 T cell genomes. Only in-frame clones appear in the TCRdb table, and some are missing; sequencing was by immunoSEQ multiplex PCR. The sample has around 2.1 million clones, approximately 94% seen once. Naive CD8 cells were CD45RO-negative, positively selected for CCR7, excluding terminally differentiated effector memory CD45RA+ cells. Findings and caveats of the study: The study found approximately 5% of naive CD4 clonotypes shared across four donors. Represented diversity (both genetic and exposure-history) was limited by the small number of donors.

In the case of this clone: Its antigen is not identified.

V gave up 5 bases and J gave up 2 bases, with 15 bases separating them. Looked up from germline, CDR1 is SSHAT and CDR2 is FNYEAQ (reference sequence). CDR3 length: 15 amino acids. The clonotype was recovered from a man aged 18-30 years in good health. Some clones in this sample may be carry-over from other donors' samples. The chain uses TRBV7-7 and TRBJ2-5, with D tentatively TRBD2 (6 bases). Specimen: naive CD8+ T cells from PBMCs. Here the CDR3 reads CASSPGIAVQETQYF. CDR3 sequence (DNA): TGTGCCAGCAGCCCCGGTATAGCGGTACAAGAGACCCAGTACTTC.